The 4 T cell receptor beta chains presented below share a single source sample, sequenced in a study of memory CD4+ T cells and cytomegalovirus serostatus. The sort gate was single viable CD3+CD4+CD8-CD45RO+ cells for memory CD4+ T cells. The assay was immunoSEQ multiplex PCR, and TCRdb's table has in-frame clones only and misses some. The data hold 50,000 to 75,000 clones, with 75% to 85% observed a single time. Input material: memory CD4+ T cells from blood. All receptors come from an adult in good health and CMV-seronegative.

V gene TRBV18 combines with J gene TRBJ1-2, with D maybe TRBD1 (5 bases). V was cut by 8 bases and J by 3 bases, with 16 bases left in between. The germline CDR1 and CDR2 sequences are KGHSH and LQKENI. The CDR3 consists of 14 residues. This CDR3 is CASTPTQGDYGYTF. As DNA, the CDR3 is TGTGCCAGCACCCCCACCCAAGGGGACTATGGCTACACCTTC.

V usage is TRBV13 and J usage is TRBJ2-2; 7 bases align to TRBD1. The CDR3 loop spans 15 amino acids. V lost 3 bases, J lost 5 bases, and 6 bases stayed unmatched. Germline CDR1 is PRHDT and CDR2 is FYEKMQ (reference sequence). Here the CDR3 DNA reads TGTGCCAGCAGCTTTCGGGACAGACCGACCGGGGAGCTGTTTTTT. Amino acids: CASSFRDRPTGELFF.

This clone was detected once. This chain uses TRBV19 with TRBJ1-2; 7 bases fit TRBD1. This CDR3 spans 15 amino acids. Trimming cost V 6 bases and J 0 bases; bases outside gene matches: 7. Germline loops: CDR1 LNHDA, CDR2 SQIVND (reference sequence). Here the CDR3 DNA reads TGTGCCAGTAGCGCTACAGGGGAGACTAACTATGGCTACACCTTC. This gives the protein CASSATGETNYGYTF. Combining the CDR3 with reference TRBV19 and TRBJ1-2 gives the whole variable domain DGGITQSPKYLFRKEGQNVTLSCEQNLNHDAMYWYRQDPGQGLRLIYYSQIVNDFQKGDIAEGYSVSREKKESFPLTVTSAQKNPTAFYLCASSATGETNYGYTFGSGTRLTVV.

This sequence joins TRBV5-4 and TRBJ2-3; 9 nucleotides agree with TRBD2. Trimming removed 3 bases from V and 4 bases from J; junction bases left unmatched: 6. The CDR3 sequence is 15 residues long. Germline lookup yields CDR1 SGHNT and CDR2 YYREEE (reference sequence). CDR3 in DNA: TGTGCCAGCAGCTCTAGCGGGAAATCGGCAGATACGCAGTATTTT. It codes for CASSSSGKSADTQYF.